This T cell receptor beta chain is drawn from a study of T cell repertoires in cytomegalovirus infection. The ends were cut back, 8 bases at V and 4 bases at J, with 21 bases in the middle. Germline V gives CDR1 SGHRS, CDR2 YFSETQ. This CDR3 contains 15 residues. Each CDR3 protein is one row after TCRdb ran MiXCR on the reads. The sample contains 200,000 or so distinct CDR3 sequences, about 30% of which appear only once. This TCR came from a human donor in good health (CMV status not recorded). Some clones in this sample may be carry-over from other donors' samples. This sequence joins TRBV5-1 and TRBJ1-1, with D maybe TRBD1 (6 bases). Sample: PBMCs. The CDR3 is CASSLTGPGVTEAFF. The CDR3 DNA reads TGCGCCAGTTCTCTTACAGGGCCCGGGGTCACTGAAGCTTTCTTT.